Listed below are T cell receptor beta chains from one sample, sequenced in a study of Ad26.COV2.S vaccination and SARS-CoV-2 variants. Clones were sequenced by immunoSEQ multiplex PCR, and TCRdb holds only the in-frame ones, with some missing. The top ten hold approximately 11% of the sample, which has roughly 350,000 clones, about 86% seen once. The sample here was peripheral blood, taken in a trial of Ad26.COV2.S vaccine versus placebo. These receptors originate from a person aged 18-65 years who received the Ad26.COV2.S COVID-19 vaccine or a placebo. CDR3s include the opening cysteine and the closing phenylalanine or tryptophan. The D gene is left open where the match is weak.

TRBV19	TRBJ1-5	-	CASSIGRPLGNQPQHF	TGTGCCAGTAGTATAGGTCGGCCGCTGGGTAATCAGCCCCAGCATTTT
TRBV15	TRBJ1-4	-	CATRVDVGGNEKLFF	TGTGCCACCAGGGTAGATGTGGGGGGAAACGAAAAACTGTTTTTT
TRBV6-5	TRBJ2-7	-	CASTRVGEEQYF	TGTGCCAGCACCCGAGTGGGGGAAGAGCAGTACTTC
TRBV30	TRBJ1-4	-	CAYSKRGEAGEKLFF	TGTGCCTACTCAAAAAGGGGAGAGGCGGGAGAAAAACTGTTTTTT
TRBV9	TRBJ2-3	TRBD2	CASSVAGTSGRDTQYF	TGTGCCAGCAGCGTAGCCGGGACTAGCGGGAGAGATACGCAGTATTTT
TRBV19	TRBJ2-1	TRBD2	CASSMASGGAYNEQFF	TGTGCCAGTAGTATGGCATCCGGGGGGGCTTACAATGAGCAGTTCTTC
TRBV6-5	TRBJ1-1	-	CASSLGSNTEAFF	TGTGCCAGCAGCTTGGGATCGAACACTGAAGCTTTCTTT
TRBV5-6	TRBJ2-7	-	CASSSGTSEQYF	TGTGCCAGCAGCTCCGGGACCTCCGAGCAGTACTTC
TRBV7-2	TRBJ2-2	-	CASSLDEIGELFF	TGTGCCAGCAGCTTAGACGAGATCGGGGAGCTGTTTTTT
TRBV6-2/TRBV6-3	TRBJ1-5	TRBD1	CASSRTGTPQHF	TGTGCCAGCAGTAGGACAGGGACGCCCCAGCATTTT
TRBV5-1	TRBJ1-6	-	CASSLQGPYNSPLHF	TGCGCCAGCAGCTTACAGGGACCCTATAATTCACCCCTCCACTTT
TRBV2	TRBJ2-1	TRBD2	CASSEQLADQFF	TGTGCCAGCAGTGAACAGCTAGCGGATCAGTTCTTC
TRBV19	TRBJ1-6	-	CASSIDSYNSPLHF	TGTGCCAGTAGTATCGACTCCTATAATTCACCCCTCCACTTT
TRBV25-1	TRBJ2-3	TRBD2	CASQVAGSSTDTQYF	TGTGCCAGTCAGGTAGCGGGATCTAGCACAGATACGCAGTATTTT
TRBV28	TRBJ1-1	-	CASSLAGGINTEAFF	TGTGCCAGCAGTTTGGCGGGGGGGATTAACACTGAAGCTTTCTTT
TRBV5-1	TRBJ2-4	TRBD1	CASSSAGTELNIQYF	TGCGCCAGCAGCTCCGCCGGGACAGAGTTAAACATTCAGTACTTC
TRBV11-2	TRBJ2-7	-	CASSPTAGSYEQYF	TGTGCCAGCAGCCCCACCGCAGGTTCCTACGAGCAGTACTTC
TRBV9	TRBJ1-6	TRBD1	CASSGEGQELNNSPLHF	TGTGCCAGCAGCGGAGAGGGACAGGAACTAAATAATTCACCCCTCCACTTT